Below are 17 T cell receptor beta chains sequenced from a single sample in a study of T cell responses to AZD1222 COVID-19 vaccine. Sequencing was performed with immunoSEQ multiplex PCR; in TCRdb, only in-frame clones are kept and a portion is missing. The profile shows 150,000 to 200,000 clones, roughly 91% of them singletons. The material was peripheral blood, obtained 28 days after the second AZD1222 dose. The source of these receptors is an adult who received the AZD1222 COVID-19 vaccine.

CDR3 residues: CASSLAAGTGFQPQHF. The CDR3 DNA is TGTGCCAGCAGTTTAGCAGCCGGGACAGGGTTCCAGCCCCAGCATTTT. The rearrangement uses TRBV27 and TRBJ1-5; 9 bases match TRBD1. V trimming: 2 bases; J trimming: 7 bases; junction bases outside the gene matches: 9. There are 16 residues in the CDR3. Looked up from germline, CDR1 is MNHEY and CDR2 is SMNVEV (reference sequence).

This clone was seen just once. The gene calls are TRBV28 and TRBJ1-2; TRBD1 aligns across 7 bases. The ends lost 6 bases at V and 7 bases at J; junction bases unmatched: 14. The CDR3 consists of 15 residues. The V gene's germline CDR1 is MDHEN and CDR2 SYDVKM. The CDR3 nucleotides are TGTGCCAGCAGCCGGGACAGCCCGGCGGTTTCTGGCTACACCTTC. Translation: CASSRDSPAVSGYTF.

V gene TRBV28 combines with J gene TRBJ1-1, with 8 bases matching TRBD1. The CDR3 sequence is 16 residues long. Germline assignment: CDR1 MDHEN and CDR2 SYDVKM. V lost 8 bases, J lost 0 bases, and 11 bases stayed unmatched. The CDR3 nucleotides are TGTGCCAGCCGACCGGCGGGACAGGCCTTGAACACTGAAGCTTTCTTT. Its translation is CASRPAGQALNTEAFF.

The chain uses TRBV24-1 and TRBJ2-5; D is undetermined. Trimming removed 4 bases from V and 7 bases from J, with 30 bases in between. CDR3 size: 19 residues. CDR1 and CDR2 from the germline V gene are KGHDR and SFDVKD. CDR3 loop: CATSEIAPDVGNNFGTQYF. The CDR3 coding sequence is TGTGCCACCAGTGAGATTGCACCAGACGTGGGGAACAATTTCGGGACCCAGTACTTC.

The chain carries TRBV4-3 and TRBJ2-1; D remains unclear. Germline CDR1 and CDR2: LGHNA and YSLEER. The CDR3 spans 18 residues. V dropped 0 bases and J dropped 0 bases, with 15 bases sitting between them. DNA of the CDR3: TGCGCCAGCAGCCAAGATGTCGACGGAGCCAGCTCCTACAATGAGCAGTTCTTC. Translated, it gives CASSQDVDGASSYNEQFF.

The chain couples TRBV11-3 to TRBJ2-5; possibly TRBD2 for D (6 bases). Germline assignment: CDR1 SGHNT and CDR2 YENEEA. The CDR3 extends over 15 amino acids. Trimming removed 5 bases from V and 1 base from J, with 14 bases in between. Here the CDR3 DNA reads TGTGCCAGCAGCATTGGGGGGACCGCCCAAGAGACCCAGTACTTC. It translates to CASSIGGTAQETQYF.

The gene calls are TRBV10-1 and TRBJ1-4, with 10 bases fitting TRBD1. The CDR3 loop spans 19 amino acids. V lost 6 bases and J lost 0; bases outside the gene matches: 13. Germline V gene sequence: CDR1 WNHNN, CDR2 SYGVQD (reference sequence). CDR3: CASSPTGGDFVATNEKLFF. CDR3 DNA: TGCGCCAGCAGCCCGACAGGGGGCGACTTTGTTGCAACTAATGAAAAACTGTTTTTT.

The rearrangement joins TRBV5-1 to TRBJ1-1; D remains unclear. This CDR3 contains 15 residues. Trimming shortened V by 1 base and J by 2 bases, and 12 bases separated the two germline ends. Germline CDR1 is SGHRS and CDR2 is YFSETQ. Written as DNA, the CDR3 is TGCGCCAGCAGCTTGTTAGGCGATCTCAACACTGAAGCTTTCTTT. Residues: CASSLLGDLNTEAFF.

The rearrangement joins TRBV19 to TRBJ2-7; 7 bases are shared with TRBD2. With V trimmed by 0 bases and J by 6 bases, 5 bases remained unmatched. Germline V lookup: CDR1 LNHDA, CDR2 SQIVND (reference sequence). There are 14 residues in the CDR3. The DNA for the CDR3 is TGTGCCAGTAGTATAGATCCGACTAGCTCCGAGCAGTACTTC. Protein product: CASSIDPTSSEQYF.

The V and J genes are TRBV30 and TRBJ1-2; TRBD1 might be the D (6 bases). Germline loops: CDR1 GTSNPN, CDR2 SVGIG (reference sequence). Trimming removed 3 bases from V and 3 bases from J, with 14 bases in between. The CDR3 is made up of 14 amino acids. In DNA, the CDR3 is TGTGCCTGGAGAGCACGGGACAACTACTATGGCTACACCTTC. Its protein is CAWRARDNYYGYTF.

V and J are TRBV3-1 (or the pseudogene TRBV3-2) and TRBJ1-4, with 9 bases aligning to TRBD1. This CDR3 is 16 amino acids long. The V gene end was trimmed by 0 bases and the J gene end by 10 bases; junction bases not matched to a gene: 9. Germline lookup yields CDR1 LGHDT and CDR2 YNNKEL (reference sequence). CDR3 in DNA: TGTGCCAGCAGCCAAGACTCCGGGACAGGGTTGGGAAAACTGTTTTTT. This encodes CASSQDSGTGLGKLFF.

The J gene is TRBJ2-6, the V gene TRBV7-9; TRBD1 matches at 12 bases. The V gene end was trimmed by 3 bases and the J gene end by 3 bases; junction bases not matched to a gene: 9. CDR1 and CDR2 (germline): SEHNR, FQNEAQ (reference sequence). The CDR3 runs to 19 residues. In DNA, the CDR3 is TGTGCCAGCAGCTTTCTGGTCGGGACAGGGGGCTTTGGGGCCAACGTCCTGACTTTC. It specifies CASSFLVGTGGFGANVLTF. The whole variable domain, remainder taken from reference TRBV7-9 and TRBJ2-6, is DTGVSQNPRHKITKRGQNVTFRCDPISEHNRLYWYRQTLGQGPEFLTYFQNEAQLEKSRLLSDRFSAERPKGSFSTLEIQRTEQGDSAMYLCASSFLVGTGGFGANVLTFGAGSRLTVL.

The V gene is TRBV19, the J gene TRBJ2-2; D is unclear. Trimming removed 8 bases from V and 4 bases from J, with 20 bases in between. Germline CDR1 is LNHDA and CDR2 is SQIVND (reference sequence). The CDR3 loop spans 16 amino acids. The CDR3 spells CASLPRRIGSTGELFF. In nucleotides, the CDR3 is TGTGCCAGTCTACCTCGACGGATTGGAAGCACCGGGGAGCTGTTTTTT.

This clone was seen a single time. V and J are TRBV28 and TRBJ1-6; maybe TRBD1 (5 bases). The CDR3 loop spans 13 amino acids. Germline V gene data show CDR1 as MDHEN and CDR2 as SYDVKM. The V end lost 1 base, the J end lost 9 bases, and 7 bases lay between the germline ends. CDR3 nucleotides: TGTGCCAGCAGTTTATTTCAGGGTTCACCCCTCCACTTT. Amino acids: CASSLFQGSPLHF.

The V and J genes are TRBV7-3 and TRBJ1-1; perhaps TRBD1 as D (5 bases). Germline V gene sequence: CDR1 SGHTA, CDR2 FQGTGA. The CDR3 covers 14 residues. V shed 5 bases and J shed 4 bases, with 14 bases lying between them. The CDR3 loop reads CASSPFPGGTEAFF. As DNA, the CDR3 is TGTGCCAGCAGCCCCTTCCCCGGGGGCACTGAAGCTTTCTTT.

V gene TRBV2 combines with J gene TRBJ1-6, with TRBD1 matching 9 bases. CDR1 is SNHLY and CDR2 is FYNNEI in the germline V gene. V trimming: 6 bases; J trimming: 5 bases; junction bases outside the gene matches: 8. The CDR3 extends over 16 amino acids. DNA of the CDR3: TGTGCCAGCAGCCAACAGGGGGCGACAAATAATTCACCCCTCCACTTT. It yields the protein CASSQQGATNNSPLHF.

This clone was recorded once. The chain employs TRBV27 and TRBJ1-5, with 9 bases aligning to TRBD1. Germline V gene sequence: CDR1 MNHEY, CDR2 SMNVEV (reference sequence). This CDR3 has 16 amino acids. V trimming: 1 base; J trimming: 2 bases; junction bases outside the gene matches: 3. In nucleotides, the CDR3 is TGTGCCAGCAGTTTATTTGGGGACAGGGGCAATCAGCCCCAGCATTTT. Protein product: CASSLFGDRGNQPQHF.